Below are 4 T cell receptor beta chains sequenced from a single sample in a study of control samples from healthy donors and cancer patients. Assay: immunoSEQ multiplex PCR; the TCRdb copy retains only in-frame clones and omits some. The table shows 100,000 to 150,000 clones, with 91% occurring only once. Material: blood. The receptors originated from a man aged 18 to 29 in good health.

The CDR3 sequence is CASSQVSRDTTNLAKNIQYF. For the CDR3, the DNA is TGTGCCAGCAGCCAAGTCAGCCGAGACACCACAAACCTAGCCAAAAACATTCAGTACTTC. V usage is TRBV14 and J usage is TRBJ2-4, with unresolved D. V lost 1 base and J 0 bases, leaving 22 bases between the germline ends. CDR1 and CDR2 from the germline V gene are SGHDN and FVKESK. The CDR3 runs to 20 residues.

The chain uses TRBV12-3 or TRBV12-4 and TRBJ1-1, with D perhaps matching TRBD1 (5 bases). The CDR3 sequence is 12 residues long. Trimming left V 6 bases short and J 6 bases short, with 11 bases between. CDR3 sequence reads: CASSGDSSEAFF. For the CDR3, the DNA is TGTGCCAGCAGCGGAGACAGCTCTGAAGCTTTCTTT.

The table lists this clone with a count of one. The chain employs TRBV12-3 or TRBV12-4 and TRBJ1-5; unclear D gene. The CDR3 runs 13 residues. Trimming took off 2 bases at V and 5 bases at J, with 7 bases between the two ends. The CDR3 nucleotides are TGTGCCAGCAGTTTAAGTGCCTATCAGCCCCAGCATTTT. It is translated as CASSLSAYQPQHF.

The genes are TRBV1 and TRBJ1-2. TRBV1 is tagged as a pseudogene. The CDR3 totals 13 residues. In DNA, the CDR3 is TGCACCAGCAGCCTTAAGACCTACTATGGCTACACCTTC. Its translation is CTSSLKTYYGYTF.